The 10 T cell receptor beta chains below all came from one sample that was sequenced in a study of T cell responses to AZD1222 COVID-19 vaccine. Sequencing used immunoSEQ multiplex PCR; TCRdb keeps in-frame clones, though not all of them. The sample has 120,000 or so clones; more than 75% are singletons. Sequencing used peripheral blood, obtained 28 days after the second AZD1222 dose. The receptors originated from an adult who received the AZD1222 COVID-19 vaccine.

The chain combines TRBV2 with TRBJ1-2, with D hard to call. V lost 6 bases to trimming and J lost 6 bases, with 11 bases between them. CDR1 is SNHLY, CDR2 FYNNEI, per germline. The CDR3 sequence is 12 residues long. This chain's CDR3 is CASRKGRDGYTF. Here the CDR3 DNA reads TGTGCCAGCAGGAAGGGTCGGGATGGCTACACCTTC.

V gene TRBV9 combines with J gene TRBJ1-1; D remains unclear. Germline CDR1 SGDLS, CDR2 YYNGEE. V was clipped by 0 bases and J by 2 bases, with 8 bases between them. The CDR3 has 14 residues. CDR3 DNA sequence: TGTGCCAGCAGCGTAGAGGCTCTAAACACTGAAGCTTTCTTT. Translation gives CASSVEALNTEAFF.

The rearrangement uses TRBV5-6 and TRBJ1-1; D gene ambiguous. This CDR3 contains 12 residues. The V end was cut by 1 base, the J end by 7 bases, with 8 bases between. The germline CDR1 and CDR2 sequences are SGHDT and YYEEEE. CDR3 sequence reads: CASSLYSIEAFF. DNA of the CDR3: TGTGCCAGCAGCTTGTACTCGATTGAAGCTTTCTTT. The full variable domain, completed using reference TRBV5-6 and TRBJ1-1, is DAGVTQSPTHLIKTRGQQVTLRCSPKSGHDTVSWYQQALGQGPQFIFQYYEEEERQRGNFPDRFSGHQFPNYSSELNVNALLLGDSALYLCASSLYSIEAFFGQGTRLTVV.

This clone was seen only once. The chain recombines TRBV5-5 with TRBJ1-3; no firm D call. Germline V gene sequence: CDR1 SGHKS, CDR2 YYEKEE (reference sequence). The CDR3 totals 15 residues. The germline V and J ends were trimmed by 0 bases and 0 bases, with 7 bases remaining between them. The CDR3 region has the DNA TGTGCCAGCAGCTTGGGCGGGATCTCTGGAAACACCATATATTTT. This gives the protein CASSLGGISGNTIYF. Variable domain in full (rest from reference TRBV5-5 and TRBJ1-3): DAGVTQSPTHLIKTRGQQVTLRCSPISGHKSVSWYQQVLGQGPQFIFQYYEKEERGRGNFPDRFSARQFPNYSSELNVNALLLGDSALYLCASSLGGISGNTIYFGEGSWLTVV.

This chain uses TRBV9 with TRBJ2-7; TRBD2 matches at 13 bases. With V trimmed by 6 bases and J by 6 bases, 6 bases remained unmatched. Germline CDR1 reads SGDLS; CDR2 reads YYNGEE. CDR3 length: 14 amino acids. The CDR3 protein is CASTRTSGSLEQYF. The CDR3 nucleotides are TGTGCCAGCACCAGGACTAGCGGGAGTCTCGAGCAGTACTTC.

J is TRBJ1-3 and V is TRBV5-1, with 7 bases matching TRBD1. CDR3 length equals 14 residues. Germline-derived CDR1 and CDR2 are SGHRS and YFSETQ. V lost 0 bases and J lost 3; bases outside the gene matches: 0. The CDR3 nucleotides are TGCGCCAGCAGCTTGGACAGGGGTGGAAACACCATATATTTT. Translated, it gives CASSLDRGGNTIYF.

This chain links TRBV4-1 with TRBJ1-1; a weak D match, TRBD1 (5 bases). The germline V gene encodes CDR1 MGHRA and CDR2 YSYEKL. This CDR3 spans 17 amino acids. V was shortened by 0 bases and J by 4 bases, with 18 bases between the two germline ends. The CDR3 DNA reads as TGCGCCAGCAGCCAAGATCTAGGTATGGGTAGGGGCACTGAAGCTTTCTTT. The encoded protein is CASSQDLGMGRGTEAFF.

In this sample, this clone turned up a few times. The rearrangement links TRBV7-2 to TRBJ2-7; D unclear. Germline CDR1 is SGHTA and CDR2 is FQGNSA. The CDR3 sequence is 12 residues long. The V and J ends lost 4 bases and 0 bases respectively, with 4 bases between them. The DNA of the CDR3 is TGTGCCAGCAGCTGGAGCTCCTACGAGCAGTACTTC. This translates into CASSWSSYEQYF.

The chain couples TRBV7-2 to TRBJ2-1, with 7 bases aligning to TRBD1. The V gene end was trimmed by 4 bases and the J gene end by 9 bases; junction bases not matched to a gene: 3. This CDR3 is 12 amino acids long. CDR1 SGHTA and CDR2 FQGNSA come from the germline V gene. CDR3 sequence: CASSSQGIEQFF. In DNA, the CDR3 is TGTGCCAGCAGCTCACAGGGGATTGAGCAGTTCTTC.

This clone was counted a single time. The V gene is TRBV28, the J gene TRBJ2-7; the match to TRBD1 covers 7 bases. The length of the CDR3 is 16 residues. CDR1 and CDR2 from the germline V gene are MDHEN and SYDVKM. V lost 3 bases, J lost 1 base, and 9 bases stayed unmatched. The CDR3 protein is CASSLRQGLRSYEQYF. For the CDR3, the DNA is TGTGCCAGCAGTTTGCGACAGGGCTTGCGTTCCTACGAGCAGTACTTC.